This TCR beta chain was documented in a study of CXCR3-negative and CXCR3-positive naive CD8 T cells. General study findings and limits: Naive cells that were CXCR3-positive had more hydrophobic TRB CDR3s (compared with CXCR3-negative naive cells). Memory CD8+ cells showed much lower diversity, while both naive subsets displayed comparably high diversity.

CDR1 and CDR2 (germline): SQVTM, ANQGSEA. The CDR3 extends over 13 amino acids. Every subset of CD8+ T cells was sorted in triplicate at approximately 310,000 cells each. The CD45RO-CCR7+CD27+CD95- phenotype denoted naive CD8+ T cells. For this clonotype: Antigen: not known.

It was by 5' RACE with UMI labels that the TRB cDNA libraries were prepared. For each CDR3 protein, TCRdb gives one entry from its re-call of the 5' RACE reads, without DNA. In all, the sample yields some 150,000 distinct CDR3 sequences. The source material was naive CXCR3+ CD8+ T cells from blood. Sample subset: CD45RO-CCR7+CD27+CD95- naive CD8+ T cells expressing CXCR3 (TNR3+). This receptor was taken from a human donor in good health. Some clones in this sample may be carry-over from other donors' samples. The chain links TRBV29-1 to TRBJ2-2; TCRdb calls TRBD2, which cannot be checked without DNA. The CDR3 spells CRGSTFTTGELFF.